These 6 T cell receptor beta chains were sequenced from one sample in a study of T cells in Graves' hyperthyroidism and ophthalmopathy. Amplified TCR beta CDR3 regions came from RNA transcripts. Carried out on the TCR CDR3, a first-round RT-PCR used the HTBI primer set. MiXCR was run by TCRdb on the multiplex PCR reads, yielding one entry per CDR3 protein. The sample holds about 350,000 distinct CDR3 sequences; around 13% are singletons and the top ten take 20% to 25%. The source material was blood. The receptors originated from a woman under 40 with Graves' hyperthyroidism.

Many counts were recorded for this clonotype. The chain is built from TRBV28 and TRBJ1-5; tentative D call: TRBD1 (5 bases). The CDR3 covers 14 residues. Germline V gene lookup returns CDR1 MDHEN and CDR2 SYDVKM. V shed 6 bases and J shed 8 bases, with 17 bases lying between them. This CDR3 reads CASSNPGVVKPQHF. The CDR3 bases are TGTGCCAGCAGCAACCCGGGGGTTGTTAAGCCCCAGCATTTT.

This clonotype was counted many times. The genes are TRBV11-2 and TRBJ2-3, with a possible D match to TRBD2 (5 bases). This CDR3 comprises 11 residues. The V and J ends lost 8 bases and 5 bases respectively, with 8 bases between them. CDR1 and CDR2 from the germline V gene are SGHAT and FQNNGV. The CDR3 region has the DNA TGTGCCAGCCGCCGGGGAGATACGCAGTATTTT. Translation gives CASRRGDTQYF.

This clonotype has just a few counts. The chain links TRBV3-1 to TRBJ2-2; no definite D call. The V end lost 3 bases, the J end lost 1 base, and 3 bases lay between the germline ends. There are 13 residues in the CDR3. CDR1 LGHDT and CDR2 YNNKEL come from the germline V gene (reference sequence). In nucleotides, the CDR3 is TGTGCCAGCAGCCAGGGGAACACCGGGGAGCTGTTTTTT. Translated, it gives CASSQGNTGELFF.

This clonotype was picked up many times. The V gene is TRBV11-3, the J gene TRBJ2-2, with no clear D. The V gene lost 4 bases and the J gene lost 4 bases, with 7 bases spanning the gap. Looked up from germline, CDR1 is SGHNT and CDR2 is YENEEA. The CDR3 contains 13 residues. In DNA form, the CDR3 reads TGTGCCAGCAGCTCGCTTTCCACCGGGGAGCTGTTTTTT. Protein: CASSSLSTGELFF.

This chain links TRBV20-1 with TRBJ2-1; 7 bases agree with TRBD1. This CDR3 region has 16 residues. In germline, CDR1 is DFQATT, CDR2 SNEGSKA (reference sequence). J gave up 6 bases and V 8 bases, and 19 bases lay outside the gene matches. The CDR3 is CSIDRARDPSSNEQFF. In DNA, the CDR3 is TGCAGTATTGACAGGGCCCGGGACCCCTCGAGCAATGAGCAGTTCTTC.

This clonotype came up once. The junction differs from germline at one of its ends, possibly a read error. CDR3 DNA sequence: TGTGCCGGCAGTTTACCTACGAGGACTGGGGCCAACGTCCTGACTTTC. It translates to CAGSLPTRTGANVLTF. The V call is TRBV12-3 or TRBV12-4, the J call TRBJ2-6; D ambiguous. The CDR3 extends over 16 amino acids.